Below are 15 T cell receptor beta chains sequenced from a single sample in a study of blood T cell repertoires in COVID-19. Profiling relied on immunoSEQ multiplex PCR, and the TCRdb table lists in-frame clones only, not all of them. The sample contains over 55,000 clones, about 89% of which appear only once. The sequenced sample consisted of peripheral blood. The origin of the receptors is a man in his fifties or sixties with active COVID-19.

The V call is TRBV6-1, the J call TRBJ2-4, with TRBD2 matching over 14 bases. The CDR3 is 19 residues long. CDR1 and CDR2 (germline): MNHNS, SASEGT. V was clipped by 3 bases and J by 3 bases; unmatched bases: 10. CDR3 sequence: CASSETGTSGSPGKNIQYF. The CDR3 nucleotides are TGTGCCAGCAGTGAGACCGGGACTAGCGGGAGTCCGGGCAAAAACATTCAGTACTTC.

The DNA of the CDR3 is TGTGCCAGCAGTAACAGGGGGATCTCCTACGAGCAGTACTTC. Protein: CASSNRGISYEQYF. The V and J genes are TRBV6-2 or TRBV6-3 and TRBJ2-7; the match to TRBD1 covers 8 bases. There are 14 residues in the CDR3. Germline CDR1 MNHEY, CDR2 SVGEGT. Germline trimming cut 5 bases from V and 0 bases from J; bases unmatched to any gene: 3.

V and J are TRBV7-2 and TRBJ1-5; 7 bases are shared with TRBD1. V was pared by 2 bases and J by 4 bases, with 5 bases of the junction left unmatched. This CDR3 has 15 amino acids. The germline gives CDR1 SGHTA, CDR2 FQGNSA. CDR3 nucleotide sequence: TGTGCCAGCAGCTTATGGGGACAGACAAATCAGCCCCAGCATTTT. This translates into CASSLWGQTNQPQHF.

The genes are TRBV6-5 and TRBJ2-7; D is perhaps TRBD2 (6 bases). Germline loops: CDR1 MNHEY, CDR2 SVGAGI. This CDR3 has 11 amino acids. V gave up 7 bases and J gave up 3 bases, with 7 bases separating them. The DNA of the CDR3 is TGTGCCAGCATGGAGGGCTACGAGCAGTACTTC. The encoded protein is CASMEGYEQYF.

This sequence joins TRBV15 and TRBJ2-6, with D possibly being TRBD2 (6 bases). The CDR3 runs to 16 residues. Germline V gene sequence: CDR1 LNHNV, CDR2 YYDKDF (reference sequence). Trimming shortened V by 9 bases and J by 0 bases, and 15 bases separated the two germline ends. CDR3 sequence (DNA): TGTGCCACAAGCGGGCCGAAGCTCTCTGGGGCCAACGTCCTGACTTTC. Encoded protein: CATSGPKLSGANVLTF.

The genes are TRBV19 and TRBJ2-3; 9 positions agree with TRBD1. This CDR3 has 14 residues. After removal of 6 bases from V and 5 bases from J, the junction contained 6 bases not matched to a gene. The germline V gene encodes CDR1 LNHDA and CDR2 SQIVND (reference sequence). The CDR3 bases are TGTGCCAGTAGGGAACAGGGGGCACAAGATACGCAGTATTTT. Residues: CASREQGAQDTQYF.

This chain's CDR3 is CASSVAPPTGTVSYNEQFF. In DNA form, the CDR3 reads TGTGCCAGCAGCGTCGCTCCCCCTACCGGTACGGTTTCCTACAATGAGCAGTTCTTC. The chain is built from TRBV9 and TRBJ2-1, with D hard to call. The CDR3 sequence is 19 residues long. Trimming removed 2 bases at V and 1 base at J, with 22 bases between. Germline V gene lookup returns CDR1 SGDLS and CDR2 YYNGEE.

The V call is TRBV7-2, the J call TRBJ2-1, with unresolved D. Germline V gives CDR1 SGHTA, CDR2 FQGNSA. Trimming pared 0 bases from V and 6 bases from J, leaving 18 bases between. The CDR3 contains 17 residues. CDR3 amino acids: CASSLAFQRTRFNEQFF. CDR3 sequence (DNA): TGTGCCAGCAGCTTAGCGTTCCAGCGCACGAGATTCAATGAGCAGTTCTTC.

The chain uses TRBV3-1 (or the pseudogene TRBV3-2) and TRBJ2-3, with D possibly TRBD2 on 6 matching bases. The CDR3 is 17 residues long. In germline, CDR1 is LGHDT, CDR2 YNNKEL (reference sequence). V shed 4 bases and J shed 0 bases, with 17 bases lying between them. The CDR3 region is CASSLGSGFPSTDTQYF. The DNA of the CDR3 is TGTGCCAGCAGCCTTGGTAGCGGATTTCCTAGCACAGATACGCAGTATTTT.

The J gene is TRBJ1-2, the V gene TRBV29-1; the match to TRBD1 covers 9 bases. V shed 6 bases and J 10 bases; nucleotides not matched to a gene: 12. The germline gives CDR1 SQVTM, CDR2 ANQGSEA. The CDR3 loop spans 13 amino acids. Here the CDR3 reads CSVKDRGGMDYTF. In DNA, the CDR3 is TGCAGCGTAAAGGACAGGGGAGGGATGGACTACACCTTC.

V is TRBV24-1 and J is TRBJ1-2, with D maybe TRBD1 (6 bases). Trimming left V 5 bases short and J 4 bases short, with 13 bases between. The CDR3 has 14 amino acids. Germline lookup yields CDR1 KGHDR and CDR2 SFDVKD. The DNA of the CDR3 is TGTGCCACCAGTGGGGCAGGGGATAGCTATGGCTACACCTTC. Translating gives CATSGAGDSYGYTF.

The chain employs TRBV7-8 and TRBJ1-2; weak D call: TRBD1 (5 bases). This CDR3 region has 14 residues. With 4 bases removed from V and 4 bases from J, the gap between germline ends came to 13 bases. The germline V gene has CDR1 SGHVS and CDR2 FQNEAQ. Written as DNA, the CDR3 is TGTGCCAGCAGCTCCCTAATGGGGGGCTATGGCTACACCTTC. It yields the protein CASSSLMGGYGYTF.

The chain couples TRBV7-9 to TRBJ1-1; D gene unclear. The CDR3 is made up of 14 amino acids. CDR1 and CDR2 (germline): SEHNR, FQNEAQ (reference sequence). V was trimmed by 2 bases and J by 10 bases, leaving 17 bases between them. The CDR3 is CASSLLETARTAFF. As DNA, the CDR3 is TGTGCCAGCAGCTTACTCGAAACAGCCCGTACAGCTTTCTTT.

V is TRBV15 and J is TRBJ2-1; D call uncertain. Between the trimmed V and J ends, which lost 3 bases and 13 bases, there was a span of 13 bases. The V gene's germline CDR1 is LNHNV and CDR2 YYDKDF (reference sequence). The CDR3 is 12 amino acids. The CDR3 loop reads CATSSDHTLQFF. The CDR3, as DNA: TGTGCCACCAGCAGTGATCATACTCTCCAGTTCTTC.

The chain employs TRBV5-1 and TRBJ2-5; 8 nucleotides line up with TRBD1. Germline trimming cut 7 bases from V and 5 bases from J; bases unmatched to any gene: 7. This CDR3 is built from 13 residues. Per the germline V gene, CDR1 is SGHRS and CDR2 is YFSETQ. The CDR3 coding sequence is TGCGCCAGCCACCAGGGGGCGAGGGAGACCCAGTACTTC. Protein product: CASHQGARETQYF.